The clone carrying this T cell receptor beta chain was counted between two and nine times. Its antigen is still unknown. Trimming took 7 bases from V and 5 from J; bases not matched to a gene: 8. The CDR3 contains 13 residues. Per germline, CDR1 SEHNR and CDR2 FQNEAQ (reference sequence). The entry originates in a study of T cells after yellow fever vaccination. Study summary: In the case of low-cell-number fractions, SMART-Seq v4 Ultra Low Input was used for preparation.

UMIs and a universal primer site were added when TCR cDNA was made by 5'RACE template switching. From the 5' RACE reads, TCRdb called clonotypes with MiXCR, one entry per CDR3 protein. Found here are 500,000 to 650,000 distinct CDR3 sequences, around 12% of them singletons; the top ten hold 15%. Points from the study as a whole: Clonotypes appearing in both CD4 and CD8 compartments existed, and their share was small.

The sequencing used PBMCs, collected on the day of the yellow fever booster vaccination. The V gene is TRBV7-9, the J gene TRBJ2-7; 7 bases agree with TRBD1. This receptor was obtained from a man aged 25 to 45 who received the YFV17D yellow fever vaccine. CDR3 region: CASNFVGGNEQYF. The CDR3 coding sequence is TGTGCCAGCAACTTTGTAGGGGGCAACGAGCAGTACTTC. Full variable domain (outside the CDR3, taken from reference TRBV7-9 and TRBJ2-7): DTGVSQNPRHKITKRGQNVTFRCDPISEHNRLYWYRQTLGQGPEFLTYFQNEAQLEKSRLLSDRFSAERPKGSFSTLEIQRTEQGDSAMYLCASNFVGGNEQYFGPGTRLTVT.